Each of the 19 T cell receptor beta chains below was sequenced from the same sample in a study of early T cells in non-severe SARS-CoV-2 infection. TCRdb reprocessed the 5' RACE reads via MiXCR and lists one record per CDR3 protein. The sample holds some 38,000 distinct CDR3 sequences, about 5% seen once. Material for sequencing was whole blood. These receptors were collected from an adult who was a healthcare worker with PCR-confirmed SARS-CoV-2 infection or an uninfected control (not recorded which).

There are many counts of this clonotype. The J gene is TRBJ1-1, the V gene TRBV29-1; 7 nucleotides match TRBD1. The germline V gene has CDR1 SQVTM and CDR2 ANQGSEA. This CDR3 is built from 13 residues. J gave up 2 bases and V 6 bases, and 6 bases lay outside the gene matches. The CDR3 loop reads CSVTGHGNTEAFF. The CDR3 DNA sequence: TGCAGCGTGACAGGGCATGGAAACACTGAAGCTTTCTTT.

This clonotype was counted once. With a much larger clone just one base away, this may be a read error. The V call is TRBV10-3, the J call TRBJ2-5, with D uncertain. CDR3 size: 13 residues. CDR1 is ENHRY and CDR2 is SYGVKD in the germline V gene. V gave up 6 bases and J gave up 5 bases, with 13 bases separating them. The DNA of the CDR3 is TGTGCCATCAGGACCACCTCAGGCGAGACCCAGTACTTC. It yields the protein CAIRTTSGETQYF.

This clonotype was detected ten times or more. The V call is TRBV20-1, the J call TRBJ1-6, with a weak D call TRBD1 (5 bases). The CDR3 length is 12 residues. CDR1 is DFQATT, CDR2 SNEGSKA, per germline (reference sequence). Trimming removed 3 bases from V and 7 bases from J, with 7 bases in between. The CDR3 is CSARRGNSPLHF. The CDR3 DNA reads as TGCAGTGCTAGGAGGGGAAATTCACCCCTCCACTTT.

This clonotype has at least ten counts. The chain recombines TRBV20-1 with TRBJ1-3; possible D gene TRBD1, 6 bases. Trimming cost V 5 bases and J 8 bases, with 13 bases left between them. Germline V gene lookup returns CDR1 DFQATT and CDR2 SNEGSKA (reference sequence). The CDR3 length is 12 residues. The CDR3 DNA sequence: TGCAGTGCTCCTGGACAGAAGGACACCATATATTTT. Translated: CSAPGQKDTIYF.

This clonotype was seen many times. This sequence joins TRBV7-9 and TRBJ1-1; D gene unclear. Germline values: CDR1 SEHNR, CDR2 FQNEAQ (reference sequence). V was trimmed by 5 bases and J by 8 bases, leaving 15 bases between them. There are 13 residues in the CDR3. For the CDR3, the DNA is TGTGCCAGCAGCCCACCGGGGTCGGGGGAAGCTTTCTTT. Translated: CASSPPGSGEAFF.

This clonotype was seen a handful of times. V and J are TRBV5-4 and TRBJ2-7; 15 nucleotides agree with TRBD2. Germline CDR1 reads SGHNT; CDR2 reads YYREEE (reference sequence). The CDR3 spans 15 residues. The J segment lost 6 bases and the V segment lost 2 bases, leaving 3 bases of the junction unmatched. CDR3: CASSFGLAGGREQYF. In DNA form, the CDR3 reads TGTGCCAGCAGCTTTGGACTAGCGGGGGGGCGCGAGCAGTACTTC.

This clonotype was recorded at least ten times. The chain combines TRBV7-3 with TRBJ2-5; D unclear. The CDR3 covers 15 residues. CDR1 and CDR2 (germline): SGHTA, FQGTGA. The V end was cut by 2 bases, the J end by 2 bases, with 12 bases between. The CDR3 region has the DNA TGTGCCAGCAGCTTAGAGATCCAAGGGCAAGAGACCCAGTACTTC. Translated, it gives CASSLEIQGQETQYF.

This clonotype has a count of ten or more. CDR3 residues: CASSPQGQPNTEAFF. In DNA form, the CDR3 reads TGTGCCAGCAGCCCCCAGGGACAGCCGAACACTGAAGCTTTCTTT. The chain has TRBV9 and TRBJ1-1, with TRBD1 matching 7 bases. This CDR3 comprises 15 residues. The ends lost 4 bases at V and 1 base at J; junction bases unmatched: 7. CDR1 and CDR2 (germline): SGDLS, YYNGEE.

V and J are TRBV5-1 and TRBJ2-1; D is uncertain. The CDR3 length is 16 residues. The V gene lost 2 bases and the J gene lost 1 base, with 13 bases spanning the gap. Germline V gives CDR1 SGHRS, CDR2 YFSETQ. CDR3 sequence: CASSFFGEGSYNEQFF. CDR3 DNA: TGCGCCAGCAGCTTTTTTGGGGAAGGATCCTACAATGAGCAGTTCTTC.

This clonotype has a handful of counts. The chain has TRBV6-2 or TRBV6-3 and TRBJ2-3; the D gene could be TRBD1 or TRBD2 (6 bases each). V dropped 6 bases and J dropped 5 bases, with 9 bases sitting between them. The CDR3 totals 12 residues. CDR1 MNHEY and CDR2 SVGEGT come from the germline V gene. CDR3 sequence (DNA): TGTGCCAGCAGCCGGGGGCAAGATACGCAGTATTTT. Its protein product is CASSRGQDTQYF.

This clonotype occurred many times. This chain links TRBV3-1 with TRBJ2-3; D is perhaps TRBD2 (5 bases). CDR1 LGHDT and CDR2 YNNKEL come from the germline V gene (reference sequence). V was cut by 7 bases and J by 10 bases, with 15 bases left in between. The CDR3 extends over 12 amino acids. The CDR3 spells CASTVRGSAQYF. The DNA of the CDR3 is TGTGCCAGCACTGTGAGAGGGAGTGCGCAGTATTTT.

This sequence joins TRBV6-5 and TRBJ2-7, with D possibly being TRBD1 or TRBD2 (6 bases each). Per the germline V gene, CDR1 is MNHEY and CDR2 is SVGAGI. Deletions cut 5 bases from V and 2 bases from J, with 16 bases between. CDR3 length: 15 residues. CDR3 coding DNA: TGTGCCAGCAGTCGGGAAATGGGGGGCCCCTACGAGCAGTACTTC. Translated: CASSREMGGPYEQYF.

Ten or more counts support this clonotype. This rearrangement joins TRBV9 to TRBJ2-3; D gene ambiguous. Germline V gene data show CDR1 as SGDLS and CDR2 as YYNGEE. V was pared by 0 bases and J by 0 bases, with 8 bases between. This CDR3 is 15 amino acids long. The CDR3 DNA is TGTGCCAGCAGCGTAGACGAGGCCAGCACAGATACGCAGTATTTT. Translation gives CASSVDEASTDTQYF. Looking up the rest from reference TRBV9 and TRBJ2-3 gives the full variable domain: DSGVTQTPKHLITATGQRVTLRCSPRSGDLSVYWYQQSLDQGLQFLIQYYNGEERAKGNILERFSAQQFPDLHSELNLSSLELGDSALYFCASSVDEASTDTQYFGPGTRLTVL.

The V and J genes are TRBV5-1 and TRBJ2-2; TRBD1 is a possible D gene (6 bases). The V and J ends lost 4 bases and 6 bases respectively, with 13 bases between them. This CDR3 region has 14 residues. Germline CDR1 reads SGHRS; CDR2 reads YFSETQ. The CDR3 DNA reads TGCGCCAGCAGCGCTACAGGGAGCTCCGGGGAGCTGTTTTTT. Amino acids: CASSATGSSGELFF.

This clonotype was found a few times. The J gene is TRBJ2-5, the V gene TRBV7-8, with TRBD2 identical over 7 bases. The CDR3 totals 13 residues. The V segment lost 5 bases and the J segment 7 bases; nucleotides outside the gene matches: 7. Germline CDR1 SGHVS, CDR2 FQNEAQ. CDR3 sequence reads: CASSPRAGVTQYF. The DNA for the CDR3 is TGTGCCAGCAGCCCCAGGGCGGGGGTGACCCAGTACTTC.

This clonotype was observed at least ten times. The chain couples TRBV7-8 to TRBJ2-7; a possible D gene is TRBD2 (6 bases). This CDR3 comprises 14 residues. The germline CDR1 and CDR2 sequences are SGHVS and FQNEAQ. V gave up 1 base and J gave up 4 bases, with 11 bases separating them. Here the CDR3 reads CASSLDRGTYEQYF. The CDR3 region has the DNA TGTGCCAGCAGCTTAGATCGGGGGACGTACGAGCAGTACTTC.

This clonotype came up many times. The V and J genes are TRBV13 and TRBJ2-7; maybe TRBD1 (6 bases). Germline V CDR1 and CDR2: PRHDT, FYEKMQ (reference sequence). The CDR3 sequence is 13 residues long. V shed 5 bases and J shed 6 bases, with 14 bases lying between them. CDR3 nucleotide sequence: TGTGCCAGCAGCACTTACAGGGAAGGCGAGCAGTACTTC. Its translation: CASSTYREGEQYF.

This clonotype was seen only a few times. This could be a read error, since a much larger clone is one nucleotide away. This sequence joins TRBV10-3 and TRBJ2-2; perhaps TRBD2 as D (6 bases). This CDR3 has 14 amino acids. The germline gives CDR1 ENHRY, CDR2 SYGVKD. In DNA form, the CDR3 reads TGTACCATCAGTGAGTCGCGGGATACCGGGGAGCTGTTTTTT. Its protein is CTISESRDTGELFF.

This clonotype showed up many times. The chain recombines TRBV7-9 with TRBJ2-2; D is uncertain. The CDR3 length is 13 residues. Germline CDR1 reads SEHNR; CDR2 reads FQNEAQ (reference sequence). Trimming removed 5 bases at V and 6 bases at J, with 10 bases between. The CDR3 DNA sequence: TGTGCCAGCAGCCCTAAGTCCCCCGGGGAGCTGTTTTTT. Amino acids: CASSPKSPGELFF.